This TCR beta chain was sequenced during a study of cytomegalovirus exposure and HLA in healthy donors. Study-wide results and caveats: Specific recognition of CMV antigens was confirmed in vitro for a few chains (all CMV-associated). Later analysis demonstrated an association between a missense DCLRE1C variant and TCR beta V- and J-gene trimming. There were some V segments, including TRBV6-2 and TRBV6-3, excluded as indistinguishable. Reports indicate that TCR beta sequences accurately predicted the HLA-A and HLA-B alleles of most subjects.

Germline V gene data show CDR1 as SGHVS and CDR2 as FQNEAQ. Trimming removed 3 bases from V and 5 bases from J; junction bases left unmatched: 10. This CDR3 region has 18 residues. PCR primers comprised 60 Vbeta and 13 Jbeta primers. Produced via immunoSEQ multiplex PCR; TCRdb's table is partial and in-frame only. Of approximately 190,000 clones detected, 75% to 90% appear once; the ten largest clones hold roughly 6.7%. A remark on this clone: The antigen remains undetermined.

The receptor comes from a man aged 35 to 55 in good health and CMV-seropositive. The V and J genes are TRBV7-8 and TRBJ2-5; 15 nucleotides line up with TRBD2. Sequencing was done on a sample of PBMCs. The CDR3: CASSFGTSGGYMLETQYF. The CDR3 DNA reads as TGTGCCAGCAGCTTTGGGACTAGCGGGGGGTATATGTTGGAGACCCAGTACTTC.